A single sample gave rise to the 25 T cell receptor beta chains below, sequenced in a study of human T cells and chemical hapten exposure. A single record per CDR3 protein comes from TCRdb applying MiXCR to the RACE reads. The sample records about 360,000 distinct CDR3 sequences, approximately 6.3% being singletons. Time point: patch test 1, 2 weeks after DPC sensitization. Treatment described: therapeutic diphenylcyclopropenone sensitization with weekly scalp DPC. The starting material was whole blood, obtained in connection with sensitization to the hapten diphenylcyclopropenone (DPC). The origin of the receptors is a woman between 18 and 29 years old with alopecia areata. Some clones in this sample may be carry-over from other donors' samples.

This clonotype was seen at least ten times. At one end, the junction sequence differs from germline, possibly due to a read error. This sequence joins TRBV7-7 and TRBJ1-4, with a possible D match to TRBD1 (5 bases). The CDR3 extends over 15 amino acids. Per the germline V gene, CDR1 is SSHAT and CDR2 is FNYEAQ (reference sequence). The CDR3 protein is CASSSARGTNEKLFF. The CDR3 bases are TGTGCTAGCAGCAGTGCGAGGGGAACTAATGAAAAACTGTTTTTT.

This clonotype was seen more than once but under ten times. J is TRBJ1-1 and V is TRBV3-1; 7 bases match TRBD1. V gave up 0 bases and J gave up 6 bases; unmatched junction bases: 7. Germline lookup yields CDR1 LGHDT and CDR2 YNNKEL (reference sequence). The CDR3 length is 15 residues. CDR3 nucleotides: TGTGCCAGCAGCCAAGAAAGTTCAGGGGGAGCTGAAGCTTTCTTT. It translates to CASSQESSGGAEAFF.

This clonotype has more than one count but fewer than ten. The chain recombines TRBV2 with TRBJ2-3; the D gene could be TRBD1 or TRBD2 (5 bases each). Germline lookup yields CDR1 SNHLY and CDR2 FYNNEI. Trimming pared 4 bases from V and 2 bases from J, leaving 19 bases between. The length of the CDR3 is 17 residues. The DNA of the CDR3 is TGTGCCAGCAGTGGGGGGATGGGGCAGGGTAACACAGATACGCAGTATTTT. Protein: CASSGGMGQGNTDTQYF.

The table lists this clonotype with many counts. The chain employs TRBV4-3 and TRBJ2-7; D not resolved. The ends were cut back, 0 bases at V and 4 bases at J, with 13 bases in the middle. The length of the CDR3 is 15 residues. Germline V lookup: CDR1 LGHNA, CDR2 YSLEER. The CDR3 loop is CASSQDLGSSYEQYF. CDR3 nucleotides: TGCGCCAGCAGCCAAGATCTGGGCAGCTCTTACGAGCAGTACTTC.

This clonotype was counted at least ten times. The V and J genes are TRBV7-9 and TRBJ1-1; D is unresolved. Germline values: CDR1 SEHNR, CDR2 FQNEAQ (reference sequence). The V end was cut by 5 bases, the J end by 4 bases, with 14 bases between. The CDR3 length is 14 residues. DNA of the CDR3: TGTGCCAGCAGCCCCGGAGCGGTAGGCACTGAAGCTTTCTTT. Protein: CASSPGAVGTEAFF.

This clonotype was observed a handful of times. The chain has TRBV7-9 and TRBJ2-2, with 10 bases matching TRBD1. V was pared by 5 bases and J by 1 base, with 13 bases of the junction left unmatched. The CDR3 has 19 residues. CDR1 is SEHNR, CDR2 FQNEAQ, per germline (reference sequence). The CDR3 is CASSALKGTGVLNTGELFF. The DNA of the CDR3 is TGTGCCAGCAGCGCCCTAAAGGGGACAGGGGTACTGAACACCGGGGAGCTGTTTTTT. Filled out from reference TRBV7-9 and TRBJ2-2, the complete variable domain reads DTGVSQNPRHKITKRGQNVTFRCDPISEHNRLYWYRQTLGQGPEFLTYFQNEAQLEKSRLLSDRFSAERPKGSFSTLEIQRTEQGDSAMYLCASSALKGTGVLNTGELFFGEGSRLTVL.

This clonotype was recorded at least ten times. The V call is TRBV6-2 or TRBV6-3, the J call TRBJ1-2; D not certain. CDR3 size: 13 residues. Germline CDR1 reads MNHEY; CDR2 reads SVGEGT. Trimming stripped 8 bases from V and 4 bases from J, with 14 bases between. The CDR3 bases are TGTGCCAGCGAGTCAGGAATTTCCTATGGCTACACCTTC. This translates into CASESGISYGYTF.

The sample holds many counts of this clonotype. The CDR3 loop reads CSVRSGSSYNEQFF. CDR3 in DNA: TGCAGCGTTAGGAGCGGTAGCTCCTACAATGAGCAGTTCTTC. V is TRBV29-1 and J is TRBJ2-1; D might be TRBD2 (5 bases). Germline V gives CDR1 SQVTM, CDR2 ANQGSEA. Trimming stripped 5 bases from V and 0 bases from J, with 11 bases between. The CDR3 loop spans 14 amino acids.

This clonotype came up a few times. The chain is built from TRBV10-3 and TRBJ1-2; unclear D gene. Germline values: CDR1 ENHRY, CDR2 SYGVKD. The V end was cut by 2 bases, the J end by 2 bases, with 9 bases between. The CDR3 totals 14 residues. CDR3 coding DNA: TGTGCCATCAGTGAGCCGGTCGGGAACTATGGCTACACCTTC. Translation gives CAISEPVGNYGYTF.

This clonotype was counted at least ten times. The CDR3 spells CASSLTGQGLTDTQYF. In DNA, the CDR3 is TGTGCCAGCAGTTTAACGGGACAGGGCCTCACAGATACGCAGTATTTT. The chain has TRBV28 and TRBJ2-3, with 9 bases fitting TRBD1. Germline V lookup: CDR1 MDHEN, CDR2 SYDVKM. The CDR3 consists of 16 residues. Trimming removed 2 bases from V and 2 bases from J; junction bases left unmatched: 5.

The rearrangement uses TRBV28 and TRBJ1-3; D gene uncertain. Germline V gives CDR1 MDHEN, CDR2 SYDVKM. V was shortened by 6 bases and J by 0 bases, with 12 bases between the two germline ends. The CDR3 is 15 amino acids. The CDR3 DNA sequence: TGTGCCAGCAGACCACAGTCTTACTCTGGAAACACCATATATTTT. Encoded protein: CASRPQSYSGNTIYF.

This clonotype was observed many times. The chain employs TRBV3-1 and TRBJ2-1; D is uncertain. Between the trimmed V and J ends, which lost 4 bases and 9 bases, there was a span of 19 bases. CDR1 and CDR2 (germline): LGHDT, YNNKEL (reference sequence). The CDR3 is made up of 15 amino acids. CDR3 sequence reads: CASSRLIRAPGEQFF. Written as DNA, the CDR3 is TGTGCCAGCAGCCGATTGATCCGGGCCCCTGGTGAGCAGTTCTTC.

V usage is TRBV5-1 and J usage is TRBJ2-7; TRBD2 matches at 12 bases. Trimming cost V 1 base and J 3 bases; bases outside gene matches: 8. The germline CDR1 and CDR2 sequences are SGHRS and YFSETQ. This CDR3 is 17 amino acids long. The CDR3 coding sequence is TGCGCCAGCAGCTTGCGACTAGCGGGGGCTAACCACTACGAGCAGTACTTC. Amino acids: CASSLRLAGANHYEQYF.

This clonotype was seen many times. V gene TRBV28 combines with J gene TRBJ1-5, with D tentatively TRBD1 (5 bases). The germline CDR1 and CDR2 sequences are MDHEN and SYDVKM. The CDR3 length is 14 residues. With 2 bases removed from V and 7 bases from J, the gap between germline ends came to 12 bases. This CDR3 reads CASSLPSGGQPQHF. The CDR3 nucleotides read TGTGCCAGCAGTTTACCCTCCGGGGGACAGCCCCAGCATTTT.

This clonotype was seen at least ten times. The chain carries TRBV7-3 and TRBJ2-3, with D perhaps matching TRBD1 or TRBD2 (6 bases each). Germline loops: CDR1 SGHTA, CDR2 FQGTGA. The CDR3 is made up of 14 amino acids. Trimming removed 6 bases from V and 8 bases from J, with 18 bases in between. The CDR3 sequence is CASRVDVGGGTQYF. The CDR3 DNA reads TGTGCCAGCAGGGTCGATGTCGGGGGCGGTACGCAGTATTTT.

This clonotype was counted many times. The chain carries TRBV29-1 and TRBJ2-2; maybe TRBD1 (6 bases). Germline V gene lookup returns CDR1 SQVTM and CDR2 ANQGSEA. Between the trimmed V and J ends, which lost 4 bases and 3 bases, there was a span of 12 bases. The length of the CDR3 is 14 residues. Here the CDR3 DNA reads TGCAGCGTTGCCAGCAGGGGTGACACCGGGGAGCTGTTTTTT. Protein: CSVASRGDTGELFF.

The chain uses TRBV27 and TRBJ1-4, with unresolved D. The CDR3 extends over 14 amino acids. In germline, CDR1 is MNHEY, CDR2 SMNVEV (reference sequence). The germline V and J ends were trimmed by 5 bases and 4 bases, with 11 bases remaining between them. The CDR3 DNA reads as TGTGCCAGCAGTCCAGGAGCCTATAATGAAAAACTGTTTTTT. This encodes CASSPGAYNEKLFF.

This clonotype appeared a few times. The chain employs TRBV6-5 and TRBJ1-2, with 9 bases matching TRBD1. Germline lookup yields CDR1 MNHEY and CDR2 SVGAGI. V lost 11 bases, J lost 2 bases, and 6 bases stayed unmatched. The CDR3 runs 13 residues. In DNA, the CDR3 is TGTGCCTGTACAGGGGGCGTCAACTATGGCTACACCTTC. As protein: CACTGGVNYGYTF.

The chain couples TRBV6-6 to TRBJ2-7, with 7 bases aligning to TRBD1. Germline assignment: CDR1 MNHNY and CDR2 SVGAGI (reference sequence). CDR3 size: 18 residues. The J segment lost 0 bases and the V segment lost 0 bases, leaving 11 bases of the junction unmatched. The CDR3 sequence: CASSYSTPGQRLSYEQYF. The CDR3 nucleotides read TGTGCCAGCAGTTACTCGACCCCGGGACAGCGACTCTCCTACGAGCAGTACTTC.

The V and J genes are TRBV2 and TRBJ2-7; the D is unclear. The CDR3 covers 15 residues. Germline V gives CDR1 SNHLY, CDR2 FYNNEI. Trimming shortened V by 5 bases and J by 0 bases, and 14 bases separated the two germline ends. In nucleotides, the CDR3 is TGTGCCAGCAGTTACACGGCACTCCCCTCCTACGAGCAGTACTTC. The encoded protein is CASSYTALPSYEQYF.

This clonotype was seen more than once but under ten times. Since no conserved phenylalanine or tryptophan closes the CDR3, a read error is the likely cause. The DNA is omitted, as the CDR3 cannot be located on it reliably, and the CDR3 follows TCRdb's listing. The chain is built from TRBV5-4 and TRBJ2-5; TRBD1, the D gene given by the table, was not confirmed from the DNA. Germline V gene data show CDR1 as SGHNT and CDR2 as YYREEE (reference sequence). The CDR3 length equals 11 residues, ends included. The CDR3 region is CASSPARDAEK.

The sample holds many counts of this clonotype. The V and J genes are TRBV4-3 and TRBJ1-6; the D gene is possibly TRBD1 (6 bases). V lost 0 bases and J 9 bases, leaving 12 bases between the germline ends. CDR3 length: 15 amino acids. Germline V lookup: CDR1 LGHNA, CDR2 YSLEER. The CDR3 DNA is TGCGCCAGCAGCCAAGACAGGGACATAACTTCACCCCTCCACTTT. This encodes CASSQDRDITSPLHF.

This clonotype was counted many times. The chain uses TRBV20-1 and TRBJ2-3, with a tentative D call TRBD2 (5 bases). CDR3 size: 13 residues. Trimming cost V 1 base and J 4 bases, with 9 bases left between them. The germline V gene has CDR1 DFQATT and CDR2 SNEGSKA (reference sequence). The CDR3 region has the DNA TGCAGTGCTAGAGGGACTGCCCCAGATACGCAGTATTTT. This codes for CSARGTAPDTQYF.

The gene calls are TRBV11-2 and TRBJ2-5, with TRBD2 matching 10 bases. Unmatched junction bases numbered 2, after V lost 2 bases and J lost 5 bases. The V gene's germline CDR1 is SGHAT and CDR2 FQNNGV. The CDR3 runs to 14 residues. CDR3 sequence (DNA): TGTGCCAGCAGCTTACTAGCGGGGGAGGAGACCCAGTACTTC. This gives the protein CASSLLAGEETQYF.

This clonotype was seen many times. This chain connects TRBV4-3 to TRBJ2-1; 8 bases agree with TRBD2. The germline V gene encodes CDR1 LGHNA and CDR2 YSLEER. V lost 1 base, J lost 5 bases, and 19 bases stayed unmatched. The CDR3 is made up of 20 amino acids. Here the CDR3 DNA reads TGCGCCAGCAGCCAAGTATTGGGACTAGGCTCCTTTAATACTAACAATGAGCAGTTCTTC. Translation: CASSQVLGLGSFNTNNEQFF.